The next 10 T cell receptor beta chains were all read from a single sample in a study of technical replicates of blood from several donors. Sequencing used immunoSEQ multiplex PCR; TCRdb keeps in-frame clones, though not all of them. The repertoire holds 55,000 to 80,000 clones, with 93% as singletons. The sequenced sample was T cells isolated from PBMCs. The receptors stem from a human donor in good health.

The V call is TRBV7-9, the J call TRBJ2-7; 7 nucleotides line up with TRBD1. Germline loops: CDR1 SEHNR, CDR2 FQNEAQ (reference sequence). The CDR3 is 18 amino acids. Trimming cost V 1 base and J 0 bases; bases outside gene matches: 12. CDR3 amino acids: CASSLVRIRDRSSYEQYF. CDR3 nucleotide sequence: TGTGCCAGCAGCTTAGTGAGGATTCGGGACAGAAGCTCCTACGAGCAGTACTTC.

The chain employs TRBV5-1 and TRBJ1-1; tentative D call: TRBD1 (5 bases). V lost 2 bases and J 0 bases, leaving 17 bases between the germline ends. There are 17 residues in the CDR3. Germline V gene lookup returns CDR1 SGHRS and CDR2 YFSETQ. CDR3 bases: TGCGCCAGCAGCTTCAAAGGACAAGGGTTAATGAACACTGAAGCTTTCTTT. Residues: CASSFKGQGLMNTEAFF.

This chain joins TRBV7-2 and TRBJ1-5; D remains ambiguous. Trimming stripped 4 bases from V and 4 bases from J, with 20 bases between. Germline values: CDR1 SGHTA, CDR2 FQGNSA. There are 17 residues in the CDR3. CDR3 sequence reads: CASSSRPGFPPNQPQHF. In nucleotides, the CDR3 is TGTGCCAGCAGCTCTCGCCCAGGCTTTCCCCCAAATCAGCCCCAGCATTTT.

CDR3 amino acids: CASSAPTVFNEKLFF. In DNA form, the CDR3 reads TGTGCCAGCAGTGCCCCGACAGTCTTTAATGAAAAACTGTTTTTT. The chain links TRBV28 to TRBJ1-4; D may be TRBD1 (5 bases). The V end lost 5 bases, the J end lost 4 bases, and 14 bases lay between the germline ends. There are 15 residues in the CDR3. The germline V gene encodes CDR1 MDHEN and CDR2 SYDVKM.

This rearrangement joins TRBV5-6 to TRBJ2-7; D is perhaps TRBD2 (6 bases). Germline V gene lookup returns CDR1 SGHDT and CDR2 YYEEEE. The CDR3 extends over 15 amino acids. V was pared by 2 bases and J by 0 bases, with 12 bases between. The CDR3: CASSFGIADSYEQYF. In DNA form, the CDR3 reads TGTGCCAGCAGCTTCGGGATAGCGGACTCCTACGAGCAGTACTTC. Filled out from reference TRBV5-6 and TRBJ2-7, the complete variable domain reads DAGVTQSPTHLIKTRGQQVTLRCSPKSGHDTVSWYQQALGQGPQFIFQYYEEEERQRGNFPDRFSGHQFPNYSSELNVNALLLGDSALYLCASSFGIADSYEQYFGPGTRLTVT.

This rearrangement joins TRBV21-1 to TRBJ1-3; the D call TRBD1 from the table was never checked on the DNA. TRBV21-1 is annotated as a pseudogene. The CDR3 loop spans 20 amino acids. This CDR3 reads CASSKRWDRGHLSSGNTIYF. The CDR3 DNA reads TGTGCCAGCAGCAAACGGTGGGACAGGGGCCACTTGAGCTCTGGAAACACCATATATTTT.

The rearrangement joins TRBV2 to TRBJ2-7; 9 bases fit TRBD2. Trimming cost V 6 bases and J 3 bases; bases outside gene matches: 12. The CDR3 is 16 amino acids. The germline V gene encodes CDR1 SNHLY and CDR2 FYNNEI. CDR3 DNA: TGTGCCAGCAGCGTGCCCGGACTAGCGCGGTACTACGAGCAGTACTTC. Amino acid sequence: CASSVPGLARYYEQYF.

The chain employs TRBV19 and TRBJ2-5; 10 bases match TRBD1. Germline lookup yields CDR1 LNHDA and CDR2 SQIVND (reference sequence). V was pared by 6 bases and J by 5 bases, with 12 bases of the junction left unmatched. CDR3 length: 16 amino acids. The CDR3 bases are TGTGCCAGTAGCCCGGGACAGGGGATCGGCGGCGAGACCCAGTACTTC. Protein: CASSPGQGIGGETQYF.

This rearrangement joins TRBV5-6 to TRBJ2-7, with D perhaps matching TRBD2 (6 bases). The CDR3 extends over 14 amino acids. V was pared by 0 bases and J by 3 bases, with 10 bases between. The V gene's germline CDR1 is SGHDT and CDR2 YYEEEE. CDR3 amino acids: CASSLAGVSYEQYF. The CDR3 coding sequence is TGTGCCAGCAGCTTGGCGGGAGTGAGCTACGAGCAGTACTTC.

J is TRBJ1-2 and V is TRBV10-2, with 7 bases matching TRBD1. This CDR3 spans 13 amino acids. V was pared by 6 bases and J by 5 bases, with 6 bases of the junction left unmatched. Germline V lookup: CDR1 WSHSY, CDR2 SAAADI. The CDR3 loop is CASSRDSPYGYTF. The CDR3 nucleotides are TGCGCCAGCAGCCGGGACAGTCCATATGGCTACACCTTC.